Listed below are T cell receptor beta chains from one sample, sequenced in a study of T cell responses to AZD1222 COVID-19 vaccine. Using immunoSEQ multiplex PCR, the repertoire was profiled, and TCRdb retains in-frame clones only, with some absent. The sample has fewer than 150,000 clones, 70% to 90% seen once. This specimen was peripheral blood, taken 28 days after the second AZD1222 dose. The source is an adult who received the AZD1222 COVID-19 vaccine. Each CDR3 is given with its conserved first and last residue. The D gene is left open where the match is weak. Clone size is not always given. Where it is, it says once, few, many or a class for expanded clones.

TRBD1,14,.,TRBV6-4,TRBJ2-5,TGTGCCAGCAGTGGACAGGGGGCGGGTGAGACCCAGTACTTC,CASSGQGAGETQYF
TRBD1,15,.,TRBV5-5,TRBJ2-7,TGTGCCAGCAGGACTCCGGGACAGGGTTCCTACGAGCAGTACTTC,CASRTPGQGSYEQYF
TRBD1,17,once,TRBV6-2/TRBV6-3,TRBJ1-5,TGTGCCAGCAGTTACAACCCGACAGGGGGGAGGTCTCAGCCCCAGCATTTT,CASSYNPTGGRSQPQHF
.,17,once,TRBV9,TRBJ2-3,TGTGCCAGCAGCGTCGCCCCGGGGGGGACAGGGACAGATACGCAGTATTTT,CASSVAPGGTGTDTQYF
.,13,.,TRBV10-3,TRBJ1-5,TGTGCCATCAGTGAGGGCGGTCTTCAGCCCCAGCATTTT,CAISEGGLQPQHF
.,15,.,TRBV20-1,TRBJ2-5,TGCAGTGCTAGTCCCATCGGGGGGCCGGGGGAGACCCAGTACTTC,CSASPIGGPGETQYF
.,12,.,TRBV18,TRBJ1-1,TGTGCCAGCTCAGTGGGGAACACTGAAGCTTTCTTT,CASSVGNTEAFF
.,11,.,TRBV21-1,TRBJ2-7,TGTGCCAGCACCACAGGGGGCGAGCAGTACTTC,CASTTGGEQYF
.,12,.,TRBV15,TRBJ1-5,TGTGCCTCAGGCTTGTGGGGTCAGCCCCAGCATTTT,CASGLWGQPQHF
TRBD1,14,.,TRBV11-2,TRBJ1-1,TGTGCCAGCGCCCCCGGGACAGCTAGCACTGAAGCTTTCTTT,CASAPGTASTEAFF
.,11,once,TRBV6-6,TRBJ2-5,TGTGCCAGCACAGGGAAGGAGACCCAGTACTTC,CASTGKETQYF
TRBD1,16,.,TRBV11-3,TRBJ1-3,TGTGCCAGCAGCTCGGGACAGGGCATCTCTGGAAACACCATATATTTT,CASSSGQGISGNTIYF
.,13,.,TRBV24-1,TRBJ2-1,TGTGCCACCAGTGACCCTAAGTACAATGAGCAGTTCTTC,CATSDPKYNEQFF
.,13,once,TRBV30,TRBJ1-5,TGTGCCTGGAGTGTGCAAGACGGACAGCCCCAGCATTTT,CAWSVQDGQPQHF
.,15,once,TRBV6-1,TRBJ2-5,TGTGCCAGCAGGAACCCGAAGGCGGGACAAGAGACCCAGTACTTC,CASRNPKAGQETQYF
.,13,.,TRBV27,TRBJ2-5,TGTGCCAGCAGTTTAAGTAGGCTCGAGACCCAGTACTTC,CASSLSRLETQYF
.,16,.,TRBV9,TRBJ1-2,TGTGCCAGCAGCGTAGCCCACAGCGTTTCGGAGTATGGCTACACCTTC,CASSVAHSVSEYGYTF
TRBD2,15,once,TRBV19,TRBJ2-7,TGTGCCAGTAGTATATCGCGCGGGGGGTTCTACGAGCAGTACTTC,CASSISRGGFYEQYF
.,10,.,TRBV29-1,TRBJ1-2,TGCAGCGTTGTACAGCACGGCTACACCTTC,CSVVQHGYTF
.,18,.,TRBV30,TRBJ2-7,TGTGCCTGGAGTGTAGGGAACCTTCTCGGGGACTCTTCGGACGAGCAGTACTTC,CAWSVGNLLGDSSDEQYF
.,12,.,TRBV11-1,TRBJ1-1,TGTGCCAGCAGAAAACAGAACACTGAAGCTTTCTTT,CASRKQNTEAFF
.,14,once,TRBV5-5,TRBJ1-1,TGTGCCAGCAGCTGGGAAGCAGGGAGAACTGAAGCTTTCTTT,CASSWEAGRTEAFF
.,17,.,TRBV30,TRBJ2-1,TGTGCCTGGAGTGTACCGTTTCGAGGAGGTACCTACAATGAGCAGTTCTTC,CAWSVPFRGGTYNEQFF
.,11,few,TRBV5-4,TRBJ2-7,TGTGCCAGCAGCACGCAGGACGAGCAGTACTTC,CASSTQDEQYF
TRBD1,13,.,TRBV4-1,TRBJ1-1,TGCGCCAGCAGATGGACAGGGGAGGGTGCAGCTTTCTTT,CASRWTGEGAAFF
.,15,.,TRBV2,TRBJ2-6,TGTGCCAGCACCGCCGGGGACTCTGGGGCCAACGTCCTGACTTTC,CASTAGDSGANVLTF
TRBD1,19,.,TRBV18,TRBJ1-5,TGTGCCAGCTCACGACCGGGACAGGGAGGATCGTATAGCAATCAGCCCCAGCATTTT,CASSRPGQGGSYSNQPQHF
TRBD1,15,once,TRBV6-5,TRBJ1-2,TGTGCCAGCAGTTACTTATCGACAGGGACCTATGGCTACACCTTC,CASSYLSTGTYGYTF
.,14,once,TRBV5-1,TRBJ1-1,TGCGCCAGCAGCTTGACCCCGTCGAACACTGAAGCTTTCTTT,CASSLTPSNTEAFF
TRBD1,15,.,TRBV18,TRBJ1-3,TGTGCCAGCCCAATACAGGGGCAGTATGGAAACACCATATATTTT,CASPIQGQYGNTIYF
.,11,once,TRBV27,TRBJ2-1,TGTGCCAGCATCTGGGGGAATGAGCAGTTCTTC,CASIWGNEQFF
.,15,.,TRBV5-6,TRBJ1-2,TGTGCCAGCAGCTTGGCCGCAGTGAAGGGAAGGGGCTACACCTTC,CASSLAAVKGRGYTF
TRBD2,16,.,TRBV11-2,TRBJ2-7,TGTGCCAGCACCTCGGAGGTATTAGCGGGAGCGGGCGAGCAGTACTTC,CASTSEVLAGAGEQYF
.,15,.,TRBV7-2,TRBJ2-3,TGTGCCAGCAGCCCCCGGGCCCTTCGCACAGATACGCAGTATTTT,CASSPRALRTDTQYF
.,15,.,TRBV10-3,TRBJ1-3,TGTGCCATCAGTCCCTATTCGGCTGGCGCGAACACCATATATTTT,CAISPYSAGANTIYF
.,12,once,TRBV3-1/TRBV3-2,TRBJ1-1,TGTGCCAGCAGCCAAGCCGGCGGGCGGGCTTTCTTT,CASSQAGGRAFF
TRBD1,17,.,TRBV3-1/TRBV3-2,TRBJ1-3,TGTGCCAGCAGCCATCCCGGGACAGGCAGCTCTGGAAACACCATATATTTT,CASSHPGTGSSGNTIYF
TRBD1,15,.,TRBV6-5,TRBJ1-5,TGTGCCAGCACCTTACAGGGGGGGGGCAATCAGCCCCAGCATTTT,CASTLQGGGNQPQHF
.,14,.,TRBV5-8,TRBJ2-3,TGTGCCAGCAGCTTGGGGGTCGCCTCAGATACGCAGTATTTT,CASSLGVASDTQYF
.,13,.,TRBV4-1,TRBJ1-2,TGCGCCAGCAACAAGCAGGGTGGCTATGGCTACACCTTC,CASNKQGGYGYTF
.,14,.,TRBV19,TRBJ1-2,TGTGCCAGTAGTATCCCCCTGCAACGGGATGGCTACACCTTC,CASSIPLQRDGYTF
.,13,.,TRBV2,TRBJ1-1,TGTGCCAGCAGCAGTGACAGGAACACTGAAGCTTTCTTT,CASSSDRNTEAFF
.,14,.,TRBV2,TRBJ1-2,TGTGCCAGCAGAATTTCGACAGGCCACTATGGCTACACCTTC,CASRISTGHYGYTF
.,16,.,TRBV15,TRBJ1-6,TGTGCCACCAGCAGAGATGGGGGGTCCTATAATTCACCCCTCCACTTT,CATSRDGGSYNSPLHF
.,13,.,TRBV19,TRBJ1-5,TGTGCCAGTAGTATGGGACGCGATCAGCCCCAGCATTTT,CASSMGRDQPQHF
.,13,.,TRBV11-2,TRBJ1-2,TGTGCCAGCAGCCGACAGAGGGAGGGCGGCTACACCTTC,CASSRQREGGYTF
.,16,.,TRBV4-1,TRBJ1-3,TGCGCCAGCAGCCAAATACCCGGATCCCATTGGGACACCATATATTTT,CASSQIPGSHWDTIYF
TRBD1,16,.,TRBV3-1/TRBV3-2,TRBJ1-2,TGTGCCAGCAGCCTAGCCCGGTGGACAGGCCACTATGGCTACACCTTC,CASSLARWTGHYGYTF
TRBD1,15,.,TRBV5-1,TRBJ1-1,TGCGCCAGCAGCATAACAGGGGATAGGGGCACTGAAGCTTTCTTT,CASSITGDRGTEAFF
.,14,once,TRBV5-1,TRBJ2-2,TGCGCCAGCAGCTTATCCCCAGGGCCCGGGGAGCTGTTTTTT,CASSLSPGPGELFF
.,14,few,TRBV19,TRBJ1-1,TGTGCCAGTGGGGGACGGGGTTTTGGCTCTGAAGCTTTCTTT,CASGGRGFGSEAFF
TRBD1,13,.,TRBV7-9,TRBJ1-2,TGTGCCAGCAGTTTCACAGGGGAGGAGGGCTACACCTTC,CASSFTGEEGYTF
TRBD1,16,.,TRBV19,TRBJ1-5,TGTGCCAGTAGTTTGTACACGACAGGGGCCGAACAGCCCCAGCATTTT,CASSLYTTGAEQPQHF
.,12,.,TRBV29-1,TRBJ1-4,TGCAGCGTTGAAGACTGGGGTGAAAAACTGTTTTTT,CSVEDWGEKLFF
.,16,.,TRBV5-1,TRBJ2-3,TGCGCCAGCAGCTTGGGTGTTAGCATTAGCACAGATACGCAGTATTTT,CASSLGVSISTDTQYF